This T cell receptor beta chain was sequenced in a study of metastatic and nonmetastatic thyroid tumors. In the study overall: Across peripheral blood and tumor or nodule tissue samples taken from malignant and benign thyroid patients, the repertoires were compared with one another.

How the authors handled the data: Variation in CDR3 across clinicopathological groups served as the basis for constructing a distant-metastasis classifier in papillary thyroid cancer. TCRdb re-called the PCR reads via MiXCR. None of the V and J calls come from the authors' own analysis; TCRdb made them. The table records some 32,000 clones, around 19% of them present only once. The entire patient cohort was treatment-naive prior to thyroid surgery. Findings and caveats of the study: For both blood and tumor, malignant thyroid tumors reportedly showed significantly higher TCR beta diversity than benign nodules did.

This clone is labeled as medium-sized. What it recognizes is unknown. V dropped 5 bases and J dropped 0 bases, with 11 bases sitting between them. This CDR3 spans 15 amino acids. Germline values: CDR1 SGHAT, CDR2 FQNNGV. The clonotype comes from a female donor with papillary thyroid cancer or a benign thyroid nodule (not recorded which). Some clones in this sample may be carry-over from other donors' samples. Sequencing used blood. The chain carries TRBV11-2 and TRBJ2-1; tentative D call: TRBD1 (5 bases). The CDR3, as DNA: TGTGCCAGCAGCCCAACAGGTAGCTCCTACAATGAGCAGTTCTTC. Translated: CASSPTGSSYNEQFF.